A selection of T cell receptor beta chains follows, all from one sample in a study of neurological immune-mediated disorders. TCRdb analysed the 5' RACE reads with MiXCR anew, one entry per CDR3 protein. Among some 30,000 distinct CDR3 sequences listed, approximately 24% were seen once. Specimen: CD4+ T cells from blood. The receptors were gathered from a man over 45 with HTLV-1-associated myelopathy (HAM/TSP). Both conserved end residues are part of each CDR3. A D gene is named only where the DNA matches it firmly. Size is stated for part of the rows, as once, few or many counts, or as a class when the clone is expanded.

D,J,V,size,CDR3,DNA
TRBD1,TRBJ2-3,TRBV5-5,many,CASSWGQGAGDTQYF,TGTGCCAGCAGCTGGGGACAGGGGGCTGGAGATACGCAGTATTTT
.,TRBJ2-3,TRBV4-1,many,CASSQDMGTTDTQYF,TGCGCCAGCAGCCAAGATATGGGAACCACAGATACGCAGTATTTT
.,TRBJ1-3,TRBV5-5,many,CASSLDGIGAYNTIYF,TGTGCCAGCAGCTTGGACGGGATAGGGGCTTATAACACCATATATTTT
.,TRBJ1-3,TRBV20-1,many,CSALFGPTGPGNTIYF,TGCAGTGCTCTTTTTGGGCCTACGGGCCCTGGAAACACCATATATTTT
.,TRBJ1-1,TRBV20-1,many,CSASPLPNTEAFF,TGCAGTGCCTCCCCCCTCCCGAACACTGAAGCTTTCTTT
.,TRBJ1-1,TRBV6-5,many,CASRPRGRDTEAFF,TGTGCCAGCCGACCGAGGGGCCGGGACACTGAAGCTTTCTTT
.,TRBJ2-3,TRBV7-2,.,CASSLAPDYGDTQYF,TGTGCCAGCAGCTTGGCCCCGGATTACGGGGATACGCAGTATTTT
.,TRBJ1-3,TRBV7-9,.,CASSLNMGPLSGNTIYF,TGTGCCAGCAGTCTTAACATGGGGCCGCTCTCTGGAAACACCATATATTTT
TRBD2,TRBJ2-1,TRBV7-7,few,CASSLGGSGGNEQFF,TGTGCCAGCAGCTTAGGGGGGTCGGGGGGCAATGAGCAGTTCTTC
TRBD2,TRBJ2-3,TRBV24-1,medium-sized,CATSEGGRAGADTQYF,TGTGCCACCAGTGAAGGCGGGAGGGCCGGGGCAGATACGCAGTATTTT
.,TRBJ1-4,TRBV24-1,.,CATSDSGHANEKLFF,TGTGCCACCAGTGATTCTGGACACGCTAATGAAAAACTGTTTTTT
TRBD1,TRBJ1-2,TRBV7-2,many,CASSLAGTGNGYTF,TGTGCCAGCAGCTTAGCCGGGACAGGGAATGGCTACACCTTC
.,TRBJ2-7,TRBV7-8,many,CASSLEYGSYEQYF,TGTGCCAGCAGCTTAGAGTACGGTTCCTACGAGCAGTACTTC
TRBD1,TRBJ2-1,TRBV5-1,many,CASSLATGTGSYNEQFF,TGCGCCAGCAGCTTGGCCACCGGGACAGGGTCCTACAATGAGCAGTTCTTC
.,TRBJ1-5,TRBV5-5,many,CASSLETGIYSNQPQHF,TGTGCCAGCAGCTTGGAAACAGGGATCTATAGCAATCAGCCCCAGCATTTT
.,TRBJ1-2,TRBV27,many,CASSLVRAGGSGYTF,TGTGCCAGCAGTTTAGTCCGTGCTGGGGGCTCTGGCTACACCTTC
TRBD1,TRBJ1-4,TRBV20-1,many,CSAYLPGQGSGEKLFF,TGCAGTGCCTACCTCCCGGGACAGGGAAGCGGTGAAAAACTGTTTTTT
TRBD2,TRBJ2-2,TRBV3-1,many,CASSLGLADTGELFF,TGTGCCAGCAGCCTGGGACTAGCGGACACCGGGGAGCTGTTTTTT
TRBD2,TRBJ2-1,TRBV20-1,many,CSARQIAGGVDNEQFF,TGCAGTGCTAGACAAATAGCGGGAGGGGTCGACAATGAGCAGTTCTTC
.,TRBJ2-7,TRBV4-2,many,CASSQDSYEQYF,TGTGCCAGCAGCCAAGACTCCTACGAGCAGTACTTC
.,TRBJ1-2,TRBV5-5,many,CASSLEFYIGGYTF,TGTGCCAGCAGCTTGGAATTTTACATAGGGGGCTACACCTTC
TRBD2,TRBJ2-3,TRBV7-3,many,CASRKGLGGTDTQYF,TGTGCCAGCCGCAAGGGACTAGGGGGTACAGATACGCAGTATTTT
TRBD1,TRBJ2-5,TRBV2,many,CASSELGQGQETQYF,TGTGCCAGCAGTGAATTGGGACAGGGGCAAGAGACCCAGTACTTC
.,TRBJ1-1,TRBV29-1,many,CSVLRLNTEAFF,TGCAGCGTGTTAAGATTAAACACTGAAGCTTTCTTT
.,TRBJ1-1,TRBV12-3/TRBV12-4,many,CASSFMTEAFF,TGTGCCAGCAGTTTTATGACTGAAGCTTTCTTT
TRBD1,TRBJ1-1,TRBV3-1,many,CASSRLTGSPEAFF,TGTGCCAGCAGCCGACTGACAGGGAGCCCTGAAGCTTTCTTT
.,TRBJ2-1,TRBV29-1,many,CSVGSVANYNEQFF,TGCAGCGTTGGGAGCGTAGCGAACTACAATGAGCAGTTCTTC
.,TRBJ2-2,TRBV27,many,CASSSANTGELFF,TGTGCCAGCAGCTCGGCGAACACCGGGGAGCTGTTTTTT
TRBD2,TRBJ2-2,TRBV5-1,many,CASSPGGEIAGELFF,TGCGCCAGCAGCCCGGGGGGGGAGATCGCCGGGGAGCTGTTTTTT
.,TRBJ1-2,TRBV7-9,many,CASSLAEAGQGGYTF,TGTGCCAGCAGCTTAGCTGAAGCAGGTCAAGGGGGCTACACCTTC
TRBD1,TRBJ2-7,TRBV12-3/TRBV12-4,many,CASSLDRGGQGYEQYF,TGTGCCAGCAGTCTCGACCGGGGCGGACAGGGGTACGAGCAGTACTTC
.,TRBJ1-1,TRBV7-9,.,CASSLREGGNTEAFF,TGTGCCAGCAGCTTACGCGAGGGGGGGAACACTGAAGCTTTCTTT
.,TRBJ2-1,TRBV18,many,CASSPLGGSGYNEQFF,TGTGCCAGCTCACCATTAGGGGGGTCGGGCTACAATGAGCAGTTCTTC
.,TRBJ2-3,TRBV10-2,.,CASSESWGRRAQDTQYF,TGCGCCAGCAGTGAGTCTTGGGGGCGACGGGCTCAAGATACGCAGTATTTT
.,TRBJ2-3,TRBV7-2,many,CASSQPRGTQYF,TGTGCCAGCAGCCAACCCAGGGGTACGCAGTATTTT
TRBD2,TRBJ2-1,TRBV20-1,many,CSARYSGGLAGVGQFF,TGCAGTGCTAGATACAGCGGTGGACTAGCGGGAGTCGGGCAGTTCTTC
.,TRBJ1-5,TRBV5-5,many,CASSYSFSQPQHF,TGTGCCAGCAGCTATTCTTTCTCTCAGCCCCAGCATTTT
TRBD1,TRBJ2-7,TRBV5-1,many,CASSLDGQGADEQYF,TGCGCCAGCAGCTTGGATGGCCAGGGGGCGGACGAGCAGTACTTC
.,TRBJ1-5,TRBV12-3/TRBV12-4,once,CASSSAVNQPQHF,TGTGCCAGCAGTTCAGCGGTCAATCAGCCCCAGCATTTT
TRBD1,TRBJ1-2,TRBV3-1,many,CASSLGQVNYGYTF,TGTGCCAGCAGCCTCGGACAGGTGAACTATGGCTACACCTTC
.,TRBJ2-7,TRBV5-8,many,CASSLVSPGFEQYF,TGTGCCAGCAGCTTGGTATCGCCAGGGTTCGAGCAGTACTTC
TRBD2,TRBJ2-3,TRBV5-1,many,CASSLAASGPFTDTQYF,TGCGCCAGCAGCTTGGCGGCTAGCGGACCATTCACAGATACGCAGTATTTT
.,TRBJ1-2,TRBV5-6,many,CASSLPANYGYTF,TGTGCCAGCAGCTTGCCTGCTAACTATGGCTACACCTTC
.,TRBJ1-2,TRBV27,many,CASSEKRNYGYTF,TGTGCCAGCAGCGAGAAGCGGAACTATGGCTACACCTTC
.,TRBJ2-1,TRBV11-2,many,CASSPQASWAQFF,TGTGCCAGCAGCCCCCAGGCGAGTTGGGCGCAGTTCTTC
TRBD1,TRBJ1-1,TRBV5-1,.,CASSLGDRAAGEAFF,TGCGCCAGCAGCTTGGGGGACAGGGCGGCGGGTGAAGCTTTCTTT
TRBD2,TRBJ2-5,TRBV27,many,CASSFRLGGVVETQYF,TGTGCCAGCAGTTTCAGACTGGGAGGGGTTGTAGAGACCCAGTACTTC